The 27 T cell receptor beta chains below were found in one sample sequenced in a study of molecular identifiers for immune sequencing clone quantification. TCRdb processed the PCR reads anew with MiXCR; each CDR3 protein has one entry. Of about 510,000 distinct CDR3 sequences listed, about a quarter are singletons. The sequenced sample consisted of naive CD8+ T cells from blood, with Jurkat cell RNA spiked in. Subset indicated: FACS-sorted CD8+CD4-CCR7+CD45RA+ naive T cells. Receptors were obtained from a human donor in good health. Some libraries in this study had Jurkat cell RNA spiked in.

In this sample, this clonotype turned up a few times. The chain recombines TRBV10-3 with TRBJ2-7; unclear D gene. There are 12 residues in the CDR3. The V gene lost 4 bases and the J gene lost 0 bases, with 4 bases spanning the gap. Germline V gene data show CDR1 as ENHRY and CDR2 as SYGVKD. The CDR3 bases are TGTGCCATCAGTGTAAACTCCTACGAGCAGTACTTC. Translated, it gives CAISVNSYEQYF.

The DNA for the CDR3 is TGTGCCAGCAGCCAATGGGCGGGAGGTCGAGAGACCCAGTACTTC. It is translated as CASSQWAGGRETQYF. The V gene is TRBV14, the J gene TRBJ2-5; 8 bases are shared with TRBD2. Trimming at V came to 2 bases and at J to 4 bases, leaving 6 bases not matched to a gene. CDR1 is SGHDN, CDR2 FVKESK, per germline. The CDR3 runs 15 residues.

This clonotype was recorded many times. J is TRBJ2-1 and V is TRBV4-3, with 11 positions matching TRBD2. This CDR3 spans 16 amino acids. In germline, CDR1 is LGHNA, CDR2 YSLEER. Germline trimming cut 3 bases from V and 6 bases from J; bases unmatched to any gene: 7. This CDR3 is CASSQGSGGASNEQFF. CDR3 nucleotide sequence: TGCGCCAGCAGCCAGGGTAGCGGGGGGGCCAGCAATGAGCAGTTCTTC.

In its sample, this clonotype was seen many times. The chain couples TRBV5-5 to TRBJ1-4; maybe TRBD1 (6 bases). V was trimmed by 4 bases and J by 2 bases, leaving 15 bases between them. The germline V gene encodes CDR1 SGHKS and CDR2 YYEKEE (reference sequence). The CDR3 runs to 16 residues. The CDR3 loop reads CASSAKYRDTNEKLFF. The CDR3 DNA follows: TGTGCCAGCAGCGCTAAATACAGGGATACTAATGAAAAACTGTTTTTT.

This clonotype appeared many times. The gene calls are TRBV7-2 and TRBJ1-5; weak D call: TRBD1 (6 bases). V was clipped by 0 bases and J by 0 bases, with 12 bases between them. CDR1 and CDR2 from the germline V gene are SGHTA and FQGNSA. The CDR3 spans 17 residues. The CDR3 loop reads CASSLAWTAYSNQPQHF. The DNA of the CDR3 is TGTGCCAGCAGCTTAGCTTGGACAGCCTATAGCAATCAGCCCCAGCATTTT.

This clonotype occurred many times. This chain uses TRBV7-3 with TRBJ2-3, with TRBD2 matching over 9 bases. Germline V gives CDR1 SGHTA, CDR2 FQGTGA. The junction had 4 bases not matched to a gene; V was cut back by 2 bases and J by 4 bases. This CDR3 region has 15 residues. The CDR3 DNA follows: TGTGCCAGCAGCTTATTAGCGGGAGTTTCAGATACGCAGTATTTT. Amino acid sequence: CASSLLAGVSDTQYF. Full variable domain (outside the CDR3, taken from reference TRBV7-3 and TRBJ2-3): GAGVSQTPSNKVTEKGKYVELRCDPISGHTALYWYRQSLGQGPEFLIYFQGTGAADDSGLPNDRFFAVRPEGSVSTLKIQRTERGDSAVYLCASSLLAGVSDTQYFGPGTRLTVL.

The rearrangement uses TRBV7-9 and TRBJ2-3; possibly TRBD1 for D (5 bases). V gave up 3 bases and J gave up 13 bases, with 17 bases separating them. Germline CDR1 reads SEHNR; CDR2 reads FQNEAQ (reference sequence). The CDR3 loop spans 13 amino acids. CDR3 sequence (DNA): TGTGCCAGCAGCTTCCTAGACAGAGAGGATGAGTATTTT. Amino acid sequence: CASSFLDREDEYF.

This chain links TRBV6-5 with TRBJ2-7; TRBD1 agrees at 10 bases. The trim removed 4 bases at V and 5 bases at J, leaving 14 bases unmatched. The length of the CDR3 is 17 residues. The V gene's germline CDR1 is MNHEY and CDR2 SVGAGI. The CDR3 sequence: CASSSGTGASRWNEQYF. The CDR3 nucleotides are TGTGCCAGCAGTTCTGGGACAGGGGCATCCCGGTGGAACGAGCAGTACTTC.

This clonotype occurred once. A read error may explain this, as a much larger clone is one base away. The J gene is TRBJ1-5, the V gene TRBV6-5; 7 bases align to TRBD1. The CDR3 is 15 amino acids. Germline loops: CDR1 MNHEY, CDR2 SVGAGI. CDR3 sequence reads: CTSSSGTASNQPQHF. In DNA form, the CDR3 reads TGTACCAGCAGCTCTGGGACAGCTAGCAATCAGCCCCAGCATTTT.

This rearrangement joins TRBV7-2 to TRBJ2-7, with 7 nucleotides matching TRBD1. Per the germline V gene, CDR1 is SGHTA and CDR2 is FQGNSA. V gave up 6 bases and J gave up 2 bases; unmatched junction bases: 10. This CDR3 is built from 15 residues. CDR3 region: CASRRDEGAPYEQYF. The CDR3 DNA follows: TGTGCCAGCAGACGCGATGAGGGGGCCCCCTACGAGCAGTACTTC.

In this sample, this clonotype turned up a few times. The chain uses TRBV28 and TRBJ1-2; 8 bases align to TRBD1. The CDR3 covers 15 residues. In germline, CDR1 is MDHEN, CDR2 SYDVKM. The ends lost 2 bases at V and 4 bases at J; junction bases unmatched: 6. The CDR3 sequence: CASSLPPGGGYGYTF. CDR3 DNA: TGTGCCAGCAGTTTACCCCCAGGGGGCGGCTATGGCTACACCTTC.

The V call is TRBV4-1, the J call TRBJ2-5, with D unresolved. The V end was cut by 4 bases, the J end by 4 bases, with 10 bases between. CDR1 MGHRA and CDR2 YSYEKL come from the germline V gene. The CDR3 consists of 13 residues. The chain's CDR3 is CASSPIAGETQYF. For the CDR3, the DNA is TGCGCCAGCAGCCCCATAGCCGGAGAGACCCAGTACTTC.

This clonotype was seen at least ten times. The chain uses TRBV29-1 and TRBJ2-3; D call uncertain. The CDR3 is made up of 11 amino acids. CDR1 SQVTM and CDR2 ANQGSEA come from the germline V gene. Deletions cut 5 bases from V and 4 bases from J, with 7 bases between. The CDR3 DNA is TGCAGCGTTCGGGTAGCAGATACGCAGTATTTT. This gives the protein CSVRVADTQYF.

Ten or more counts support this clonotype. The chain recombines TRBV6-6 with TRBJ2-3; D is ambiguous. Germline-derived CDR1 and CDR2 are MNHNY and SVGAGI (reference sequence). The CDR3 consists of 12 residues. Between the trimmed V and J ends, which lost 6 bases and 4 bases, there was a span of 8 bases. Here the CDR3 reads CASSNRADTQYF. CDR3 DNA sequence: TGTGCCAGCAGCAACCGTGCAGATACGCAGTATTTT.

In this sample, this clonotype turned up many times. The chain uses TRBV5-6 and TRBJ1-1; D may be TRBD1 (5 bases). The CDR3 loop spans 13 amino acids. Per the germline V gene, CDR1 is SGHDT and CDR2 is YYEEEE. Deletions cut 7 bases from V and 4 bases from J, with 14 bases between. The CDR3 DNA follows: TGTGCCAGCCGCGGCAGGGATACCACTGAAGCTTTCTTT. As protein: CASRGRDTTEAFF.

This clonotype was picked up many times. This chain joins TRBV29-1 and TRBJ2-3; either TRBD1 or TRBD2 may fit D (5 bases each). The V end was cut by 6 bases, the J end by 0 bases, with 10 bases between. Germline CDR1 SQVTM, CDR2 ANQGSEA. This CDR3 comprises 13 residues. CDR3: CSVGTFSTDTQYF. CDR3 nucleotides: TGCAGCGTCGGGACCTTTAGCACAGATACGCAGTATTTT.

This clonotype was recorded many times. The chain uses TRBV29-1 and TRBJ2-6; D is possibly TRBD2 (7 bases). This CDR3 comprises 15 residues. Germline V CDR1 and CDR2: SQVTM, ANQGSEA. Between the trimmed V and J ends, which lost 5 bases and 2 bases, there was a span of 13 bases. The CDR3 DNA sequence: TGCAGCGTTTTGGGGGGGGCACCTGGGGCCAACGTCCTGACTTTC. The encoded protein is CSVLGGAPGANVLTF.

This clonotype was detected many times. The genes are TRBV24-1 and TRBJ2-2; no clear D. This CDR3 is 14 amino acids long. Trimming removed 0 bases at V and 3 bases at J, with 4 bases between. CDR1 is KGHDR and CDR2 is SFDVKD in the germline V gene. CDR3 in DNA: TGTGCCACCAGTGATTTGCGAGACACCGGGGAGCTGTTTTTT. This sequence encodes CATSDLRDTGELFF.

The rearrangement links TRBV7-8 to TRBJ2-5, with D possibly matching TRBD1 (6 bases). The germline V gene has CDR1 SGHVS and CDR2 FQNEAQ. The V gene lost 5 bases and the J gene lost 7 bases, with 17 bases spanning the gap. The length of the CDR3 is 14 residues. DNA for the CDR3: TGTGCCAGCAGCGTCCCCGGGACACCGACGACCCAGTACTTC. This sequence encodes CASSVPGTPTTQYF.

This clonotype has at least ten counts. This sequence joins TRBV29-1 and TRBJ2-3; 8 nucleotides match TRBD2. CDR3 length: 18 residues. The germline V gene encodes CDR1 SQVTM and CDR2 ANQGSEA. V was pared by 0 bases and J by 1 base, with 12 bases of the junction left unmatched. DNA for the CDR3: TGCAGCGTTGAAGATCTTTGGGGGCGGGAGGAGGGCACAGATACGCAGTATTTT. Translated: CSVEDLWGREEGTDTQYF.

This clonotype was seen a handful of times. This chain joins TRBV7-9 and TRBJ1-4; a weak D match, TRBD1 (5 bases). CDR1 is SEHNR, CDR2 FQNEAQ, per germline (reference sequence). The CDR3 contains 16 residues. V gave up 1 base and J gave up 4 bases, with 13 bases separating them. The CDR3 protein is CASSLEGSPNNEKLFF. The CDR3 DNA follows: TGTGCCAGCAGCTTAGAGGGGAGTCCGAATAATGAAAAACTGTTTTTT.

V and J are TRBV2 and TRBJ1-4; no clear D gene. Trimming took off 6 bases at V and 0 bases at J, with 14 bases between the two ends. The CDR3 is made up of 16 amino acids. The germline gives CDR1 SNHLY, CDR2 FYNNEI. DNA of the CDR3: TGTGCCAGCAGGGCCCTCGAGAGTACAACTAATGAAAAACTGTTTTTT. Its protein is CASRALESTTNEKLFF.

The sample holds a few counts of this clonotype. This chain connects TRBV9 to TRBJ2-7; D ambiguous. Germline CDR1 and CDR2: SGDLS and YYNGEE. The CDR3 totals 15 residues. Deletions cut 0 bases from V and 0 bases from J, with 10 bases between. The CDR3 protein is CASSVAFGNSYEQYF. The CDR3 region has the DNA TGTGCCAGCAGCGTAGCGTTCGGAAACTCCTACGAGCAGTACTTC.

This clonotype has more than one count but fewer than ten. The chain uses TRBV7-2 and TRBJ2-7; D call uncertain. V shed 5 bases and J shed 0 bases, with 17 bases lying between them. The CDR3 totals 16 residues. Germline V gene sequence: CDR1 SGHTA, CDR2 FQGNSA. CDR3 bases: TGTGCCAGCAGCCCAGGACGGAACCCTCTCTCCTACGAGCAGTACTTC. Protein: CASSPGRNPLSYEQYF.

A remark on this clonotype: One base away lies a much larger clone, so this may be a sequencing read error. The gene calls are TRBV7-8 and TRBJ2-7, with D tentatively TRBD1 or TRBD2 (5 bases each). Germline lookup yields CDR1 SGHVS and CDR2 FQNEAQ. The CDR3 totals 15 residues. CDR3 protein: CASSLGQGPSYELYF. The DNA for the CDR3 is TGTGCCAGCAGCTTAGGGCAGGGACCGTCCTACGAGCTGTACTTC.

The chain links TRBV4-2 to TRBJ2-5; TRBD2 aligns across 11 bases. The CDR3 is made up of 16 amino acids. J was trimmed by 3 bases and V by 4 bases; bases with no gene match: 7. In germline, CDR1 is LGHNA, CDR2 YNFKEQ. Written as DNA, the CDR3 is TGTGCCAGCAGCCGAGAACTAGCGGGGGCAAAAGAGACCCAGTACTTC. Its protein is CASSRELAGAKETQYF.

With regard to this clonotype: This may come from a read error, since a much larger clone is one base off. The J gene is TRBJ2-3, the V gene TRBV20-1; D unresolved. CDR1 and CDR2 from the germline V gene are DFQATT and SNEGSKA (reference sequence). The CDR3 runs 13 residues. This CDR3 is CSARSWNTYTQYF. The CDR3 DNA reads TGCAGTGCCAGGAGCTGGAACACATATACGCAGTATTTT.